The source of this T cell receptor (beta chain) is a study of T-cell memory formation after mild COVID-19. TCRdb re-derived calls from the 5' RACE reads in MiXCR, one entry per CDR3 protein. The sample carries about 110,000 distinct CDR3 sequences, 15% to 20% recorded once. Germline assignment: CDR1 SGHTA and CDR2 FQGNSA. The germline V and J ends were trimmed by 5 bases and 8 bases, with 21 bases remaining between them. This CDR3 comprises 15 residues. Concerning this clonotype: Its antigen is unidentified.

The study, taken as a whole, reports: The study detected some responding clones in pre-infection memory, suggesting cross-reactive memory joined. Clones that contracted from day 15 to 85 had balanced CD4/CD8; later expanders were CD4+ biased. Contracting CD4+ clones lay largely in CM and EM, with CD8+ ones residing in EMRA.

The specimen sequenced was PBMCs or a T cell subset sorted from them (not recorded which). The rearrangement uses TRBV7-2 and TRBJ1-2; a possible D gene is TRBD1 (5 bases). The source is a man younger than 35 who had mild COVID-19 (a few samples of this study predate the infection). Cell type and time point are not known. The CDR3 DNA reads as TGTGCCAGCAGCCCCCCCGGGGGGACCCAAGGGGGCTACACCTTC. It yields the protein CASSPPGGTQGGYTF.